Listed below are T cell receptor beta chains from one sample, sequenced in a study of shared clonotypes between healthy human individuals. Sequencing was performed with immunoSEQ multiplex PCR; in TCRdb, only in-frame clones are kept and a portion is missing. Seen here are about 2.1 million clones, roughly 93% observed once, and the top ten hold around 1.7%. Sequencing used naive CD8+ T cells from PBMCs. Every receptor here comes from a man between 18 and 29 years old in good health. Some clones in this sample may be carry-over from other donors' samples. The CDR3 runs from the conserved cysteine through the conserved F or W. Fields, in order: V gene, D gene, clone size, J gene, CDR3 DNA, CDR3 protein. A D gene is named only where the DNA matches it firmly. Some rows have no size entry. The others give once, few or many, or a class for an expanded clone.

v_gene: TRBV27; d_gene: -; abundance: -; j_gene: TRBJ2-1; CDR3nt: TGTGCCAGCAGTTCCCGCCCGCTAACAGGTGAGCAGTTCTTC; CDR3aa: CASSSRPLTGEQFF
v_gene: TRBV4-1; d_gene: -; abundance: -; j_gene: TRBJ1-5; CDR3nt: TGCGCCAGCAGCCAAGGAGGGTATAGCAATCAGCCCCAGCATTTT; CDR3aa: CASSQGGYSNQPQHF
v_gene: TRBV4-1; d_gene: TRBD2; abundance: -; j_gene: TRBJ2-7; CDR3nt: TGCGCCAGCAGCCAAATAGCGGGAGTCGTTGATGGGGGATACGAGCAGTACTTC; CDR3aa: CASSQIAGVVDGGYEQYF
v_gene: TRBV30; d_gene: -; abundance: once; j_gene: TRBJ2-1; CDR3nt: TGTGCCTGGACTCCCCCGGGGAGCAATGAGCAGTTCTTC; CDR3aa: CAWTPPGSNEQFF
v_gene: TRBV6-5; d_gene: -; abundance: -; j_gene: TRBJ2-7; CDR3nt: TGTGCCAGCAGTTACTCGAATTCTGGAGCCTACGAGCAGTACTTC; CDR3aa: CASSYSNSGAYEQYF
v_gene: TRBV9; d_gene: -; abundance: -; j_gene: TRBJ1-2; CDR3nt: TGTGCCAGCAGCGTAGCTAGCGACGCCACTAACTATGGCTACACCTTC; CDR3aa: CASSVASDATNYGYTF
v_gene: TRBV19; d_gene: -; abundance: -; j_gene: TRBJ1-5; CDR3nt: TGTGCCAGTAGTATAGTTGGGGGGGCGAGCAATCAGCCCCAGCATTTT; CDR3aa: CASSIVGGASNQPQHF
v_gene: TRBV9; d_gene: -; abundance: -; j_gene: TRBJ2-7; CDR3nt: TGTGCCAGCAGCGTAGGAAATCCCAGCTCCTACGAGCAGTACTTC; CDR3aa: CASSVGNPSSYEQYF
v_gene: TRBV5-6; d_gene: -; abundance: -; j_gene: TRBJ1-2; CDR3nt: TGTGCCAGCCAACCCCGGCGGAACTATGGCTACACCTTC; CDR3aa: CASQPRRNYGYTF
v_gene: TRBV7-9; d_gene: -; abundance: -; j_gene: TRBJ2-7; CDR3nt: TGTGCCAGCAGCTTGGGGGATTATTACGAGCAGTACTTC; CDR3aa: CASSLGDYYEQYF
v_gene: TRBV9; d_gene: TRBD1; abundance: few; j_gene: TRBJ2-1; CDR3nt: TGTGCCAGCAGCGCGGGACAGGGCCGAGTCAATGAGCAGTTCTTC; CDR3aa: CASSAGQGRVNEQFF
v_gene: TRBV19; d_gene: -; abundance: -; j_gene: TRBJ2-4; CDR3nt: TGTGCCAGTCGCCGCGATGACGGCCTTCAGTACTTC; CDR3aa: CASRRDDGLQYF
v_gene: TRBV27; d_gene: -; abundance: -; j_gene: TRBJ1-5; CDR3nt: TGTGCCAGCAGTCCGGCGGGGAATAGCAATCAGCCCCAGCATTTT; CDR3aa: CASSPAGNSNQPQHF
v_gene: TRBV9; d_gene: -; abundance: -; j_gene: TRBJ2-2; CDR3nt: TGTGCCACCCAGGGCGGGGGCAACACCGGGGAGCTGTTTTTT; CDR3aa: CATQGGGNTGELFF
v_gene: TRBV13; d_gene: TRBD2; abundance: -; j_gene: TRBJ2-3; CDR3nt: TGTGCCAGCAGCCCGACGGGACTAGGGTCAGATACGCAGTATTTT; CDR3aa: CASSPTGLGSDTQYF
v_gene: TRBV2; d_gene: -; abundance: -; j_gene: TRBJ1-4; CDR3nt: TGTGCCAGCAGGGGTCGGACTAATGAAAAACTGTTTTTT; CDR3aa: CASRGRTNEKLFF
v_gene: TRBV6-5; d_gene: TRBD2; abundance: -; j_gene: TRBJ2-7; CDR3nt: TGTGCCAGCAGTTCGACTAGCGGGAGGTACGAGCAGTACTTC; CDR3aa: CASSSTSGRYEQYF
v_gene: TRBV4-3; d_gene: -; abundance: -; j_gene: TRBJ2-5; CDR3nt: TGCGCCAGCAGCCAAGAAGAGGGGTTGAGGAGTCGGATAAAGACCCAGTACTTC; CDR3aa: CASSQEEGLRSRIKTQYF
v_gene: TRBV27; d_gene: -; abundance: -; j_gene: TRBJ1-2; CDR3nt: TGTGCCAGCAGTTCCCCTCGATATGGCTACACCTTC; CDR3aa: CASSSPRYGYTF
v_gene: TRBV7-2; d_gene: -; abundance: -; j_gene: TRBJ1-1; CDR3nt: TGTGCCAGCAGCTTAGACAGGAACACTGAAGCTTTCTTT; CDR3aa: CASSLDRNTEAFF
v_gene: TRBV6-6; d_gene: -; abundance: -; j_gene: TRBJ2-3; CDR3nt: TGTGCCAGCAGTTACTTCCAGTCTAGCACAGATACGCAGTATTTT; CDR3aa: CASSYFQSSTDTQYF
v_gene: TRBV15; d_gene: -; abundance: -; j_gene: TRBJ2-6; CDR3nt: TGTGCCACAACGGGACATCCCTCTGGGGCCAACGTCCTGACTTTC; CDR3aa: CATTGHPSGANVLTF
v_gene: TRBV6-5; d_gene: TRBD1; abundance: -; j_gene: TRBJ1-2; CDR3nt: TGTGCCAGCAGCCCCGCAGGGGGCGGCGGCTACACCTTC; CDR3aa: CASSPAGGGGYTF
v_gene: TRBV27; d_gene: -; abundance: -; j_gene: TRBJ1-1; CDR3nt: TGTGCCAGCAGTTTATCTAGCAGACCCAACACTGAAGCTTTCTTT; CDR3aa: CASSLSSRPNTEAFF
v_gene: TRBV27; d_gene: -; abundance: -; j_gene: TRBJ1-5; CDR3nt: TGTGCCAGCAGACCTCGGACGGGACCCAGCAATCAGCCCCAGCATTTT; CDR3aa: CASRPRTGPSNQPQHF
v_gene: TRBV28; d_gene: -; abundance: -; j_gene: TRBJ1-6; CDR3nt: TGTGCCAGCAGTTTTTGGGGAAACAATTCACCCCTCCACTTT; CDR3aa: CASSFWGNNSPLHF
v_gene: TRBV10-3; d_gene: TRBD2; abundance: -; j_gene: TRBJ2-2; CDR3nt: TGTGCCATCAGTTCTTTGAGGACTAGAGGGACCGGGGAGCTGTTTTTT; CDR3aa: CAISSLRTRGTGELFF
v_gene: TRBV7-8; d_gene: TRBD1; abundance: -; j_gene: TRBJ2-7; CDR3nt: TGTGCCAGCAGCGGACCGGACAGGCACCCCTACGAGCAGTACTTC; CDR3aa: CASSGPDRHPYEQYF